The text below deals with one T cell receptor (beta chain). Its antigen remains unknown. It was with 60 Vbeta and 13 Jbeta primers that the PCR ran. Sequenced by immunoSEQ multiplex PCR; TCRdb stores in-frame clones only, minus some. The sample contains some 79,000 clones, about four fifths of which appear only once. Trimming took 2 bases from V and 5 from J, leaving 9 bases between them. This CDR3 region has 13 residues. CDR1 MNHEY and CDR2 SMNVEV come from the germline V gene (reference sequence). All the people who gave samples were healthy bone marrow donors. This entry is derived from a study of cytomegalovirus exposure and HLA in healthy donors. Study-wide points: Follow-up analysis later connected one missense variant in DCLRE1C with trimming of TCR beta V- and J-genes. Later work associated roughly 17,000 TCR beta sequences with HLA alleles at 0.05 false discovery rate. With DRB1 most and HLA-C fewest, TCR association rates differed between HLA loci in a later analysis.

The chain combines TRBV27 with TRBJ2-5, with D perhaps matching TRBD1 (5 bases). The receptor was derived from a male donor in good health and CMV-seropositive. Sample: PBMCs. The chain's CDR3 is CASSLRGRETQYF. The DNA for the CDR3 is TGTGCCAGCAGTTTAAGGGGTAGGGAGACCCAGTACTTC.